This T cell receptor (beta chain) emerged from a study of blood T cell repertoires in COVID-19. Study summary: Italy, Spain and the United States were the sources of the convalescent and acute COVID-19 samples.

V lost 0 bases, J lost 1 base, and 6 bases lay in between. Germline-derived CDR1 and CDR2 are LGHNA and YNFKEQ. This CDR3 contains 14 residues. Per the original methods: Estimation of nucleated cell counts relied on the amplification of reference gene primers. Assay: immunoSEQ multiplex PCR; the TCRdb copy retains only in-frame clones and omits some. That table furnishes V, J and clone size, whereas the DNA furnished D and trimming. The sample lists tens of thousands of clones; 82% were seen once. The chain recombines TRBV4-2 with TRBJ1-2; no clear D. Sequenced sample: peripheral blood. This TCR derives from a human donor in a cohort sampled during active COVID-19. The CDR3: CASSQDRLNYGYTF. Written as DNA, the CDR3 is TGTGCCAGCAGCCAAGATAGACTTAACTATGGCTACACCTTC.